The 10 T cell receptor beta chains below were found in one sample sequenced in a study of blood T cell repertoires in COVID-19. TCRdb keeps only in-frame clones here, not all; method: immunoSEQ multiplex PCR. The sample lists some 64,000 clones; roughly two thirds were seen once. The sequenced sample was PBMCs or T cells enriched from blood (not recorded which). The source is a woman aged 60-75 years who had been exposed to COVID-19.

The chain combines TRBV6-5 with TRBJ2-5; D not resolved. Trimming stripped 4 bases from V and 4 bases from J, with 7 bases between. Germline CDR1 reads MNHEY; CDR2 reads SVGAGI. There are 12 residues in the CDR3. This CDR3 is CASSSLGETQYF. In nucleotides, the CDR3 is TGTGCCAGCAGTTCCCTCGGAGAGACCCAGTACTTC.

This clone was recorded only once. The rearrangement joins TRBV10-2 to TRBJ1-1, with D possibly TRBD1 on 5 matching bases. V was trimmed by 0 bases and J by 8 bases, leaving 7 bases between them. This CDR3 has 12 residues. Looked up from germline, CDR1 is WSHSY and CDR2 is SAAADI. The CDR3, as DNA: TGCGCCAGCAGTGAGTCTAGGACAGAAGCTTTCTTT. Encoded protein: CASSESRTEAFF.

This clone was observed a few times. The chain carries TRBV7-8 and TRBJ1-2; D might be TRBD1 (5 bases). The CDR3 runs to 18 residues. Trimming cost V 1 base and J 0 bases, with 18 bases left between them. The germline CDR1 and CDR2 sequences are SGHVS and FQNEAQ. CDR3 residues: CASSLGVSRVTTNYGYTF. As DNA, the CDR3 is TGTGCCAGCAGCTTAGGTGTTTCCAGGGTGACAACTAACTATGGCTACACCTTC.

The chain uses TRBV4-1 and TRBJ1-2; D possibly corresponds to TRBD1 (5 bases). With 0 bases removed from V and 8 bases from J, the gap between germline ends came to 16 bases. Germline lookup yields CDR1 MGHRA and CDR2 YSYEKL. This CDR3 spans 15 amino acids. Here the CDR3 DNA reads TGCGCCAGCAGCCAAGAAACTCAGGGTTTAGGAGGCTACACCTTC. It specifies CASSQETQGLGGYTF.

V is TRBV6-2 or TRBV6-3 and J is TRBJ1-5, with a weak D call TRBD1 (5 bases). V was pared by 2 bases and J by 9 bases, with 11 bases between. This CDR3 is 13 amino acids long. Germline CDR1 MNHEY, CDR2 SVGEGT. The CDR3 protein is CASSYTDSRPQHF. CDR3 DNA: TGTGCCAGCAGTTACACAGACAGCCGGCCCCAGCATTTT.

This clone was counted a few times. The gene calls are TRBV5-1 and TRBJ1-1; no firm D call. The CDR3 sequence is 12 residues long. Germline CDR1 and CDR2: SGHRS and YFSETQ. The V gene lost 4 bases and the J gene lost 9 bases, with 13 bases spanning the gap. CDR3 amino acids: CASSEPGRQAFF. CDR3 in DNA: TGCGCCAGCAGCGAACCTGGGCGCCAAGCTTTCTTT.

The V gene is TRBV4-1, the J gene TRBJ2-2; no definite D call. CDR1 and CDR2 (germline): MGHRA, YSYEKL. This CDR3 contains 13 residues. With 1 base removed from V and 6 bases from J, the gap between germline ends came to 6 bases. The CDR3 sequence: CASSQAVSGELFF. DNA for the CDR3: TGCGCCAGCAGCCAAGCCGTTTCCGGGGAGCTGTTTTTT.

This CDR3 is CASSQDDRVGNTIYF. The CDR3 bases are TGCGCCAGCAGCCAAGATGACAGGGTTGGAAACACCATATATTTT. The rearrangement links TRBV4-1 to TRBJ1-3; TRBD1 matches at 7 bases. This CDR3 has 15 residues. Looked up from germline, CDR1 is MGHRA and CDR2 is YSYEKL. V trimming: 0 bases; J trimming: 3 bases; junction bases outside the gene matches: 2.

The V call is TRBV24-1, the J call TRBJ2-7; D is undetermined. Trimming left V 10 bases short and J 5 bases short, with 8 bases between. This CDR3 spans 10 amino acids. Germline CDR1 KGHDR, CDR2 SFDVKD. The chain's CDR3 is CATAYDEQYF. CDR3 nucleotide sequence: TGTGCCACGGCTTATGACGAGCAGTACTTC.

The chain combines TRBV5-1 with TRBJ1-4; the D is unclear. CDR1 is SGHRS, CDR2 YFSETQ, per germline. This CDR3 has 13 residues. The V gene lost 9 bases and the J gene lost 6 bases, with 15 bases spanning the gap. The CDR3: CATRGSGDEKLFF. The CDR3 coding sequence is TGCGCCACCAGAGGGTCGGGAGATGAAAAACTGTTTTTT.